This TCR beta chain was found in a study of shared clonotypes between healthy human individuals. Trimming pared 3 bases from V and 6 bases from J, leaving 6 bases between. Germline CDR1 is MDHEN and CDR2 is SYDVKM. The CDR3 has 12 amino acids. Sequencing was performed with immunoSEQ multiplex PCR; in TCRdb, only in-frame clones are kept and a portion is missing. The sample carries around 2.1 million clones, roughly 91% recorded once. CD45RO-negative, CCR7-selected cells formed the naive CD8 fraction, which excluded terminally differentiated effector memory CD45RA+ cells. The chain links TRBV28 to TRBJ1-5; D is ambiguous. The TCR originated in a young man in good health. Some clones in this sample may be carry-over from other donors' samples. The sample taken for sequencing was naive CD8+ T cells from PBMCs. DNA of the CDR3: TGTGCCAGCAGTTTTTCAGGTCAGCCCCAGCATTTT. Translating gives CASSFSGQPQHF. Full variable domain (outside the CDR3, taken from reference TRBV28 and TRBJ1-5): DVKVTQSSRYLVKRTGEKVFLECVQDMDHENMFWYRQDPGLGLRLIYFSYDVKMKEKGDIPEGYSVSREKKERFSLILESASTNQTSMYLCASSFSGQPQHFGDGTRLSIL.